This T cell receptor beta chain is from a study of T cell responses to AZD1222 COVID-19 vaccine. Comment on this clone: Antigen: not known.

The CDR3 consists of 13 residues. V was clipped by 2 bases and J by 2 bases, with 6 bases between them. The germline V gene encodes CDR1 WNHNN and CDR2 SYGVQD (reference sequence). Regarding the study as a whole: Nearly half of unique spike-specific TCRs reportedly avoided B.1.351 and B.1.1.7 mutated regions. Baseline seropositivity characterized only six AZD1222 recipients. White British people made up most donors, females outnumbered males, and clonal diversity was possibly underestimated.

Assay used: immunoSEQ multiplex PCR; TCRdb lists only in-frame clones, some missing. Among some 190,000 clones listed, around 88% were seen once. The chain couples TRBV10-1 to TRBJ1-2; D call uncertain. The material was peripheral blood, obtained on day 0 of AZD1222 vaccination. The receptor was isolated from an adult in good health. DNA for the CDR3: TGCGCCAGCAGTGAGACCCTGAACTATGGCTACACCTTC. Translation gives CASSETLNYGYTF.